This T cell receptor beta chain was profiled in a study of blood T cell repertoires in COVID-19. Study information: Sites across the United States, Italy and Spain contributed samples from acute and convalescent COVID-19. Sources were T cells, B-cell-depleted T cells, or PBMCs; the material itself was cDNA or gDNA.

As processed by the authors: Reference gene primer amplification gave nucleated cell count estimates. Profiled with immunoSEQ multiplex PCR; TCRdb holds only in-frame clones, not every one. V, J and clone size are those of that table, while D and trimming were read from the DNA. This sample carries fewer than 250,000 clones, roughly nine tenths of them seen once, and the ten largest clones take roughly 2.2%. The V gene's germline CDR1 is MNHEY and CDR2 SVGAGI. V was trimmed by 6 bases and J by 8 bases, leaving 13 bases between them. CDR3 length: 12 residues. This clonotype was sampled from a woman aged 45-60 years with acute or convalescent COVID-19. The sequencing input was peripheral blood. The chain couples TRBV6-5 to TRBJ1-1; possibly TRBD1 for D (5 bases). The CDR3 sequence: CASSRDSLEAFF. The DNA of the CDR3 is TGTGCCAGCAGCCGGGACTCCCTGGAAGCTTTCTTT.